Following are 13 T cell receptor beta chains from one sample sequenced in a study of control samples from healthy donors and cancer patients (dated by TCRdb to the early 2020s). Libraries were constructed by the immunoSEQ multiplex PCR assay. Held by TCRdb, this immuneACCESS table contains in-frame sequences only and omits some clones. Under half of the omission traces to an unresolved V gene where checked; the cause of the rest is unknown. This sample gives about 120,000 clones in total; over 90% of them show up just once. More than 2% of the sample goes to the ten largest clones. The sequenced sample was blood. Receptors originate from a man aged 25-45 years in good health.

The chain couples TRBV27 to TRBJ2-7, with 9 bases identical to TRBD1. The germline V gene encodes CDR1 MNHEY and CDR2 SMNVEV (reference sequence). With 2 bases clipped from V and 6 bases from J, the junction kept 8 bases outside the gene matches. This CDR3 contains 15 residues. CDR3 sequence (DNA): TGTGCCAGCAGTTTAACCCATGCGACAGGGGGCGAGCAGTACGTC. Its translation: CASSLTHATGGEQYV.

This sequence joins TRBV6-5 and TRBJ1-2, with TRBD1 matching over 10 bases. There are 15 residues in the CDR3. V shed 7 bases and J 4 bases; nucleotides not matched to a gene: 9. CDR1 is MNHEY and CDR2 is SVGAGI in the germline V gene. The CDR3 DNA sequence: TGTGCCAGCATCCCTGGGACAGGGGCGAGCTATGGCTACACCTTC. It is translated as CASIPGTGASYGYTF.

Written as DNA, the CDR3 is TGTGCCAGCAGCTCGACTCAGACAGAAGCTTTCTTT. Translated, it gives CASSSTQTEAFF. This chain links TRBV7-2 with TRBJ1-1; D unclear. The V gene lost 4 bases and the J gene lost 8 bases, with 11 bases spanning the gap. Per the germline V gene, CDR1 is SGHTA and CDR2 is FQGNSA. This CDR3 comprises 12 residues.

The chain links TRBV7-9 to TRBJ2-1; D may be TRBD1 (5 bases). Germline V gene lookup returns CDR1 SEHNR and CDR2 FQNEAQ (reference sequence). CDR3 length: 16 residues. Trimming took 4 bases from V and 2 from J, leaving 15 bases between them. The CDR3 reads CASSSRQRKTYNEQFF. In DNA form, the CDR3 reads TGTGCCAGCAGCTCCCGACAGAGAAAGACCTACAATGAGCAGTTCTTC.

The genes are TRBV5-6 and TRBJ2-2; either TRBD1 or TRBD2 may supply D (5 bases each). Germline V gene lookup returns CDR1 SGHDT and CDR2 YYEEEE. This CDR3 comprises 16 residues. V lost 4 bases and J 2 bases, leaving 15 bases between the germline ends. The CDR3 DNA reads as TGTGCCAGCAGCCTTGATTGGGGGAGAAACACCGGGGAGCTGTTTTTT. As protein: CASSLDWGRNTGELFF.

The chain couples TRBV18 to TRBJ2-2, with TRBD1 as a possible D gene (5 bases). The CDR3 spans 14 residues. Between the trimmed V and J ends, which lost 4 bases and 2 bases, there was a span of 8 bases. Germline loops: CDR1 KGHSH, CDR2 LQKENI. DNA for the CDR3: TGTGCCAGCTCACTTGGACACAACACCGGGGAGCTGTTTTTT. Protein product: CASSLGHNTGELFF.

The chain uses TRBV10-3 and TRBJ2-7; D ambiguous. From germline, CDR1 is ENHRY and CDR2 SYGVKD. V gave up 0 bases and J gave up 5 bases, with 14 bases separating them. This CDR3 region has 15 residues. The CDR3 DNA sequence: TGTGCCATCAGTGAGTCTGCCCCACGTAGTAACGAGCAGTACTTC. This translates into CAISESAPRSNEQYF.

The chain has TRBV5-1 and TRBJ2-3; 12 nucleotides match TRBD2. The J segment lost 4 bases and the V segment lost 3 bases, leaving 6 bases of the junction unmatched. The germline gives CDR1 SGHRS, CDR2 YFSETQ. CDR3 length equals 16 residues. The CDR3 region has the DNA TGCGCCAGCAGCTCCTCTAGCGGGGGGGTATCAGATACGCAGTATTTT. Translating gives CASSSSSGGVSDTQYF.

The CDR3 coding sequence is TGTGCCAGCATAATCCCTCTGCTAGCCAAAAACATTCAGTACTTC. It is translated as CASIIPLLAKNIQYF. The chain uses TRBV2 and TRBJ2-4; D is uncertain. Trimming took 7 bases from V and 0 from J, leaving 13 bases between them. Germline CDR1 reads SNHLY; CDR2 reads FYNNEI. The CDR3 consists of 15 residues.

This clone showed up just once. The rearrangement uses TRBV5-1 and TRBJ2-7; D gene ambiguous. CDR1 and CDR2 from the germline V gene are SGHRS and YFSETQ. V lost 3 bases, J lost 3 bases, and 4 bases lay in between. CDR3 length equals 11 residues. The CDR3 spells CASSSNYEQYF. CDR3 DNA: TGCGCCAGCAGCTCTAACTACGAGCAGTACTTC.

The rearrangement uses TRBV9 and TRBJ1-6; D is uncertain. CDR1 is SGDLS and CDR2 is YYNGEE in the germline V gene. The V end was cut by 1 base, the J end by 6 bases, with 11 bases between. The CDR3 loop spans 15 amino acids. The CDR3 nucleotides read TGTGCCAGCAGCGTAAGTCTGGACTCTAATTCACCCCTCCACTTT. Its translation: CASSVSLDSNSPLHF.

The chain links TRBV5-6 to TRBJ1-4; D not resolved. Trimming removed 1 base at V and 4 bases at J, with 14 bases between. In germline, CDR1 is SGHDT, CDR2 YYEEEE. This CDR3 is built from 16 residues. The CDR3 DNA is TGTGCCAGCAGCTTGCAGAGTGGCTTATTTAATGAAAAACTGTTTTTT. Amino acid sequence: CASSLQSGLFNEKLFF.

The J gene is TRBJ2-3, the V gene TRBV4-1; possibly TRBD1 for D (6 bases). This CDR3 is built from 14 residues. The ends were cut back, 0 bases at V and 5 bases at J, with 9 bases in the middle. CDR1 is MGHRA, CDR2 YSYEKL, per germline. CDR3 protein: CASSQEQGVDTQYF. In DNA, the CDR3 is TGCGCCAGCAGCCAAGAACAGGGCGTAGATACGCAGTATTTT.